The next 29 T cell receptor beta chains were all read from a single sample in a study of blood T cell repertoires in COVID-19. The data were produced by immunoSEQ multiplex PCR, yet TCRdb's version contains in-frame clones alone and is incomplete. Found here are around 150,000 clones, about nine tenths of them singletons; the top ten hold around 4.6%. Source material: peripheral blood. Source of these receptors: a woman aged 55-69 years with active or convalescent COVID-19.

The J gene is TRBJ2-7, the V gene TRBV20-1; maybe TRBD1 (6 bases). CDR3 length equals 14 residues. The V end lost 3 bases, the J end lost 6 bases, and 18 bases lay between the germline ends. Germline CDR1 reads DFQATT; CDR2 reads SNEGSKA (reference sequence). The CDR3 spells CSASRTPGATEQYF. The DNA for the CDR3 is TGCAGTGCTAGTCGCACTCCAGGGGCAACCGAGCAGTACTTC.

CDR3 DNA: TGTGCCAGCAGTTTACTTGGGGCGAGCTCCTACGAGCAGTACTTC. Amino acids: CASSLLGASSYEQYF. The chain is built from TRBV27 and TRBJ2-7, with D possibly TRBD1 on 5 matching bases. The CDR3 consists of 15 residues. Deletions cut 2 bases from V and 0 bases from J, with 11 bases between. Germline loops: CDR1 MNHEY, CDR2 SMNVEV (reference sequence).

This clone was counted once. This chain uses TRBV5-5 with TRBJ2-3; D remains unclear. The CDR3 covers 13 residues. The germline gives CDR1 SGHKS, CDR2 YYEKEE (reference sequence). The germline V and J ends were trimmed by 4 bases and 5 bases, with 11 bases remaining between them. CDR3 in DNA: TGTGCCAGCAGCATTGAGACTGAAGATACGCAGTATTTT. It specifies CASSIETEDTQYF.

This chain uses TRBV5-1 with TRBJ1-5; D is ambiguous. The ends were cut back, 0 bases at V and 0 bases at J, with 10 bases in the middle. Germline lookup yields CDR1 SGHRS and CDR2 YFSETQ. The CDR3 contains 16 residues. DNA for the CDR3: TGCGCCAGCAGCTTGGAGGCCGGGAGTAGCAATCAGCCCCAGCATTTT. Its translation: CASSLEAGSSNQPQHF.

This clone was counted once. V gene TRBV3-1 (or the pseudogene TRBV3-2) combines with J gene TRBJ2-3; TRBD1 agrees at 9 bases. V shed 4 bases, J shed 5 bases, and the junction held 1 base outside the gene matches. The germline gives CDR1 LGHDT, CDR2 YNNKEL (reference sequence). The CDR3 extends over 13 amino acids. CDR3 DNA: TGTGCCAGCAGCCGGACAGGGGAAGATACGCAGTATTTT. The encoded protein is CASSRTGEDTQYF.

The chain joins TRBV19 to TRBJ2-1; D not resolved. This CDR3 contains 12 residues. V shed 5 bases and J shed 10 bases, with 12 bases lying between them. Per germline, CDR1 LNHDA and CDR2 SQIVND (reference sequence). As DNA, the CDR3 is TGTGCCAGTAGTCTAGGGCCCTTAGAGCAGTTCTTC. This encodes CASSLGPLEQFF.

The chain links TRBV30 to TRBJ1-6, with D maybe TRBD1 (6 bases). The CDR3 runs to 14 residues. V was clipped by 0 bases and J by 9 bases, with 12 bases between them. Germline CDR1 reads GTSNPN; CDR2 reads SVGIG (reference sequence). The CDR3 region has the DNA TGTGCCTGGAGTGTAGATCTAGGGGGTTCACCCCTCCACTTT. Translating gives CAWSVDLGGSPLHF. Using reference TRBV30 and TRBJ1-6 for the parts outside the CDR3, the full variable domain is SQTIHQWPATLVQPVGSPLSLECTVEGTSNPNLYWYRQAAGRGLQLLFYSVGIGQISSEVPQNLSASRPQDRQFILSSKKLLLSDSGFYLCAWSVDLGGSPLHFGNGTRLTVT.

The chain joins TRBV10-3 to TRBJ2-7; 10 nucleotides line up with TRBD1. The CDR3 length is 16 residues. Per the germline V gene, CDR1 is ENHRY and CDR2 is SYGVKD. Unmatched junction bases numbered 9, after V lost 4 bases and J lost 3 bases. CDR3 loop: CAISAQGGTGVYEQYF. For the CDR3, the DNA is TGTGCCATCAGTGCTCAGGGCGGGACAGGGGTCTACGAGCAGTACTTC.

The CDR3 region has the DNA TGTGCCAGCAGCGTAGCTGGGACATATGGCTACACCTTC. This encodes CASSVAGTYGYTF. The V call is TRBV9, the J call TRBJ1-2; maybe TRBD1 (6 bases). Germline V CDR1 and CDR2: SGDLS, YYNGEE. This CDR3 has 13 amino acids. V was trimmed by 0 bases and J by 5 bases, leaving 8 bases between them.

The gene calls are TRBV18 and TRBJ2-1; 7 bases map to TRBD2. Germline V gene sequence: CDR1 KGHSH, CDR2 LQKENI. The CDR3 runs to 15 residues. V dropped 2 bases and J dropped 5; count of bases not matched to a gene: 6. CDR3 in DNA: TGTGCCAGCTCACCAGGCCCTAGCGGCCACAATGAGCAGTTCTTC. Its protein product is CASSPGPSGHNEQFF.

The genes are TRBV10-3 and TRBJ1-1, with 7 bases fitting TRBD1. The CDR3 consists of 12 residues. Germline loops: CDR1 ENHRY, CDR2 SYGVKD. Unmatched junction bases numbered 2, after V lost 10 bases and J lost 0 bases. The CDR3 DNA reads TGTGCCACGGGACAGATGAACACTGAAGCTTTCTTT. Protein sequence: CATGQMNTEAFF.

The rearrangement links TRBV7-2 to TRBJ1-5; 7 positions match TRBD1. V was pared by 4 bases and J by 0 bases, with 3 bases of the junction left unmatched. The CDR3 extends over 15 amino acids. Germline-derived CDR1 and CDR2 are SGHTA and FQGNSA. CDR3 coding DNA: TGTGCCAGCAGCTCCCAGGGGGTTAGCAATCAGCCCCAGCATTTT. Protein product: CASSSQGVSNQPQHF. The full variable domain, in which reference TRBV7-2 and TRBJ1-5 provide the parts outside the CDR3, is GAGVSQSPSNKVTEKGKDVELRCDPISGHTALYWYRQSLGQGLEFLIYFQGNSAPDKSGLPSDRFSAERTGGSVSTLTIQRTQQEDSAVYLCASSSQGVSNQPQHFGDGTRLSIL.

The chain joins TRBV12-5 to TRBJ2-5; the match to TRBD1 covers 9 bases. The trim removed 5 bases at V and 5 bases at J, leaving 6 bases unmatched. CDR1 is LGHNT and CDR2 is FRNRAP in the germline V gene. CDR3 length equals 14 residues. CDR3 loop: CASGLTGGLETQYF. The CDR3 DNA reads as TGTGCTAGTGGTCTAACAGGGGGCCTTGAGACCCAGTACTTC.

The chain employs TRBV5-4 and TRBJ1-2; the match to TRBD1 covers 10 bases. J lost 1 base, V lost 0 bases, and 3 bases had no gene match. The CDR3 length is 16 residues. Germline lookup yields CDR1 SGHNT and CDR2 YYREEE (reference sequence). CDR3 nucleotides: TGTGCCAGCAGCTTGGGACAGGGGGCTTTTAACTATGGCTACACCTTC. Residues: CASSLGQGAFNYGYTF.

This clone came up once. This sequence joins TRBV10-3 and TRBJ2-1; TRBD2 aligns across 8 bases. The CDR3 length is 16 residues. J lost 9 bases, V lost 4 bases, and 14 bases had no gene match. Germline CDR1 reads ENHRY; CDR2 reads SYGVKD. This chain's CDR3 is CAISGAGLVEIGEQFF. The CDR3 DNA sequence: TGTGCCATCAGTGGGGCGGGACTAGTCGAGATTGGTGAGCAGTTCTTC.

The chain combines TRBV30 with TRBJ2-7, with 7 nucleotides matching TRBD1. The germline V gene has CDR1 GTSNPN and CDR2 SVGIG (reference sequence). This CDR3 is built from 15 residues. With V trimmed by 1 base and J by 4 bases, 10 bases remained unmatched. The CDR3 sequence: CAWSGVGQAQYEQYF. Written as DNA, the CDR3 is TGTGCCTGGAGTGGGGTCGGACAGGCACAATACGAGCAGTACTTC.

This chain uses TRBV7-2 with TRBJ1-4, with D hard to call. The length of the CDR3 is 15 residues. Germline V gene sequence: CDR1 SGHTA, CDR2 FQGNSA. With 3 bases removed from V and 0 bases from J, the gap between germline ends came to 8 bases. As DNA, the CDR3 is TGTGCCAGCAGCTTCACCCGAGCAACTAATGAAAAACTGTTTTTT. Amino acid sequence: CASSFTRATNEKLFF.

The chain recombines TRBV7-8 with TRBJ2-7, with D uncertain. V was cut by 4 bases and J by 0 bases, with 7 bases left in between. CDR1 SGHVS and CDR2 FQNEAQ come from the germline V gene. The CDR3 spans 13 residues. CDR3 residues: CASSSPSSYEQYF. The CDR3 DNA reads TGTGCCAGCAGCTCCCCGAGCTCCTACGAGCAGTACTTC. The full variable domain, in which reference TRBV7-8 and TRBJ2-7 provide the parts outside the CDR3, is GAGVSQSPRYKVAKRGQDVALRCDPISGHVSLFWYQQALGQGPEFLTYFQNEAQLDKSGLPSDRFFAERPEGSVSTLKIQRTQQEDSAVYLCASSSPSSYEQYFGPGTRLTVT.

The V call is TRBV6-6, the J call TRBJ1-3, with D perhaps matching TRBD1 (6 bases). The CDR3 is 16 residues long. Trimming took 3 bases from V and 1 from J, leaving 13 bases between them. In germline, CDR1 is MNHNY, CDR2 SVGAGI (reference sequence). Written as DNA, the CDR3 is TGTGCCAGCAGTTATCCAGTACAGGGTTCTGGAAACACCATATATTTT. This gives the protein CASSYPVQGSGNTIYF.

This chain connects TRBV7-8 to TRBJ2-7; D perhaps matches TRBD2 (5 bases). Germline lookup yields CDR1 SGHVS and CDR2 FQNEAQ. Trimming stripped 1 base from V and 1 base from J, with 17 bases between. The CDR3 loop spans 17 amino acids. CDR3 amino acids: CASSLDRNIASSYEQYF. CDR3 sequence (DNA): TGTGCCAGCAGCTTAGACCGGAATATAGCGTCTTCCTACGAGCAGTACTTC.

The chain joins TRBV25-1 to TRBJ2-3; D ambiguous. The CDR3 runs to 12 residues. Trimming removed 7 bases from V and 4 bases from J, with 9 bases in between. CDR1 and CDR2 (germline): MGHDK, SYGVNS. CDR3 residues: CASNSISDTQYF. The DNA for the CDR3 is TGTGCCAGCAACAGCATATCAGATACGCAGTATTTT.

The rearrangement links TRBV5-6 to TRBJ1-1; 7 nucleotides match TRBD1. With 5 bases clipped from V and 1 base from J, the junction kept 5 bases outside the gene matches. There are 14 residues in the CDR3. Germline CDR1 SGHDT, CDR2 YYEEEE. CDR3 protein: CASRIGQANTEAFF. The CDR3 coding sequence is TGTGCCAGCAGAATAGGACAGGCGAACACTGAAGCTTTCTTT. Full variable domain (outside the CDR3, taken from reference TRBV5-6 and TRBJ1-1): DAGVTQSPTHLIKTRGQQVTLRCSPKSGHDTVSWYQQALGQGPQFIFQYYEEEERQRGNFPDRFSGHQFPNYSSELNVNALLLGDSALYLCASRIGQANTEAFFGQGTRLTVV.

V gene TRBV6-4 combines with J gene TRBJ2-1; TRBD1 aligns across 8 bases. Germline V CDR1 and CDR2: MRHNA, SNTAGT. Trimming cost V 6 bases and J 8 bases; bases outside gene matches: 6. CDR3 size: 13 residues. The CDR3 region is CASRMTGVDEQFF. CDR3 coding DNA: TGTGCCAGCAGGATGACAGGGGTCGATGAGCAGTTCTTC.

The CDR3 nucleotides are TGTGCCAGCAGTGAAGAGGGGACCGGGGAGCTGTTTTTT. This sequence encodes CASSEEGTGELFF. The chain combines TRBV2 with TRBJ2-2; tentatively, D is TRBD1 (5 bases). V dropped 1 base and J dropped 5 bases, with 5 bases sitting between them. The germline V gene encodes CDR1 SNHLY and CDR2 FYNNEI. The CDR3 is made up of 13 amino acids.

This sequence joins TRBV6-5 and TRBJ1-5; 9 bases match TRBD1. Trimming at V came to 4 bases and at J to 9 bases, leaving 4 bases not matched to a gene. Germline CDR1 is MNHEY and CDR2 is SVGAGI. The CDR3 covers 13 residues. Written as DNA, the CDR3 is TGTGCCAGCAGTTCCGGGACAGGGTGGCCCCAGCATTTT. Residues: CASSSGTGWPQHF.

The chain links TRBV28 to TRBJ2-3; no reliable D call. Germline V gives CDR1 MDHEN, CDR2 SYDVKM. The CDR3 is made up of 13 amino acids. V gave up 11 bases and J gave up 6 bases, with 18 bases separating them. The CDR3 loop reads CAASAEPRDTQYF. The CDR3 coding sequence is TGTGCCGCCTCGGCAGAACCTAGGGATACGCAGTATTTT.

The chain combines TRBV9 with TRBJ1-5, with a tentative D call TRBD1 (6 bases). The CDR3 runs to 17 residues. With 9 bases removed from V and 1 base from J, the gap between germline ends came to 23 bases. Germline V gene sequence: CDR1 SGDLS, CDR2 YYNGEE. In DNA, the CDR3 is TGTGCCACCCAGATAACTTACAGGGAAGAGAGCAATCAGCCCCAGCATTTT. It encodes CATQITYREESNQPQHF. The whole variable domain, remainder taken from reference TRBV9 and TRBJ1-5, is DSGVTQTPKHLITATGQRVTLRCSPRSGDLSVYWYQQSLDQGLQFLIQYYNGEERAKGNILERFSAQQFPDLHSELNLSSLELGDSALYFCATQITYREESNQPQHFGDGTRLSIL.

The V gene is TRBV9, the J gene TRBJ2-3, with 9 bases that match TRBD1. The CDR3 has 15 residues. Germline-derived CDR1 and CDR2 are SGDLS and YYNGEE. V shed 0 bases and J 1 base; nucleotides not matched to a gene: 0. The CDR3 region has the DNA TGTGCCAGCAGCGTAGGGGACAGGGGCACAGATACGCAGTATTTT. Protein product: CASSVGDRGTDTQYF.

The CDR3 protein is CASSQDNLSPYGYTF. In nucleotides, the CDR3 is TGCGCCAGCAGCCAAGATAATCTGAGCCCCTATGGCTACACCTTC. This chain connects TRBV4-3 to TRBJ1-2; D remains ambiguous. This CDR3 is built from 15 residues. V lost 0 bases and J lost 4, with 12 bases in between. Germline lookup yields CDR1 LGHNA and CDR2 YSLEER.